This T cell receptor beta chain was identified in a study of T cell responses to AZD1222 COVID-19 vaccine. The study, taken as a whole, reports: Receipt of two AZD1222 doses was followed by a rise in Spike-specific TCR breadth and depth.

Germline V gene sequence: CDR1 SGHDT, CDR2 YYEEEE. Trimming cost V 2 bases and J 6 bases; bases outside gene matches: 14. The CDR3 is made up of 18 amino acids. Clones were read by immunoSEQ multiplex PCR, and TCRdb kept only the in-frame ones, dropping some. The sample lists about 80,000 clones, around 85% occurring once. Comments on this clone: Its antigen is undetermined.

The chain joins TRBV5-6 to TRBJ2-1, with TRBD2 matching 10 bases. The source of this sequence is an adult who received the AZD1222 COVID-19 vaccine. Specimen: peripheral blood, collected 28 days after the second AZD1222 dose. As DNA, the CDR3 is TGTGCCAGCAGCTTAACCACTAGCGGGAACCGCAGAGGCAATGAGCAGTTCTTC. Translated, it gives CASSLTTSGNRRGNEQFF.